This T cell receptor beta chain stems from a study of T cell responses to AZD1222 COVID-19 vaccine. About the research overall: The study pooled second doses at about 4 or about 12 weeks.

Comment on this clone: What it binds is not known.

The CDR3 is made up of 16 amino acids. V lost 1 base and J 1 base, leaving 13 bases between the germline ends. Germline CDR1 SEHNR, CDR2 FQNEAQ (reference sequence). The repertoire was sequenced with immunoSEQ multiplex PCR; TCRdb's copy has only in-frame clones and lacks some. The repertoire includes about 110,000 clones, roughly 90% of them detected once, and about 5.4% sits in the top ten. General study results and limits: Most donors were white British, females outnumbered males, and clonal diversity was possibly underestimated.

The material sequenced was peripheral blood, taken on day 0 of AZD1222 vaccination. The source is an adult in good health. This chain links TRBV7-9 with TRBJ1-1, with D unresolved. The CDR3 sequence: CASSLGGEVPNTEAFF. The CDR3, as DNA: TGTGCCAGCAGCTTAGGGGGAGAGGTTCCGAACACTGAAGCTTTCTTT.